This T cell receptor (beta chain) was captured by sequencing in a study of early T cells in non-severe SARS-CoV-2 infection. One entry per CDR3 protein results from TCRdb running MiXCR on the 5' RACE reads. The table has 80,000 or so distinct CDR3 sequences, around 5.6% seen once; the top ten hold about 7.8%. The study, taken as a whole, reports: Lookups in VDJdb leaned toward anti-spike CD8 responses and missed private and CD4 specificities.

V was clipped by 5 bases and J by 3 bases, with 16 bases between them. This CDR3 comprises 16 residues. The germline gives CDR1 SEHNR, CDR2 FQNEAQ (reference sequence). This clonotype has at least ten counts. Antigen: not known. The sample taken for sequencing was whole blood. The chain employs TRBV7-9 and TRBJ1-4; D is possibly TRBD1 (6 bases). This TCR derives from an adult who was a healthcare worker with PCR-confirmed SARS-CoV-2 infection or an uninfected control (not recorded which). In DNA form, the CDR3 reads TGTGCCAGCAGCCGTACGGGGGGGCAGTCTAATGAAAAACTGTTTTTT. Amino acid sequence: CASSRTGGQSNEKLFF. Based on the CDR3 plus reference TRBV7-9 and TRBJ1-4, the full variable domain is DTGVSQNPRHKITKRGQNVTFRCDPISEHNRLYWYRQTLGQGPEFLTYFQNEAQLEKSRLLSDRFSAERPKGSFSTLEIQRTEQGDSAMYLCASSRTGGQSNEKLFFGSGTQLSVL.